This TCR beta chain was documented in a study of CD8 T cells in Susac syndrome. CDR1 and CDR2 from the germline V gene are KGHDR and SFDVKD. The trim removed 4 bases at V and 7 bases at J, leaving 3 bases unmatched. This CDR3 has 13 residues. Negative magnetic isolation gave CD8+ and CD4+ cells; FACS enriched CD8+ TEMRA. An amount of RNA that ranged from roughly 0.45 to 1 ug was reverse transcribed with random hexamers. TCRdb passed the immunoSEQ multiplex PCR reads through MiXCR, listing each CDR3 protein once. The sample records 170,000 or so distinct CDR3 sequences, roughly 95% being singletons. The receptor's source is a human donor with multiple sclerosis. Sequencing was done on a sample of CD8+ T cells from PBMCs. The chain uses TRBV24-1 and TRBJ1-2; 9 nucleotides line up with TRBD1. The CDR3: CATSDGTGTGYTF. CDR3 nucleotide sequence: TGTGCCACCAGTGACGGGACAGGGACTGGCTACACCTTC.